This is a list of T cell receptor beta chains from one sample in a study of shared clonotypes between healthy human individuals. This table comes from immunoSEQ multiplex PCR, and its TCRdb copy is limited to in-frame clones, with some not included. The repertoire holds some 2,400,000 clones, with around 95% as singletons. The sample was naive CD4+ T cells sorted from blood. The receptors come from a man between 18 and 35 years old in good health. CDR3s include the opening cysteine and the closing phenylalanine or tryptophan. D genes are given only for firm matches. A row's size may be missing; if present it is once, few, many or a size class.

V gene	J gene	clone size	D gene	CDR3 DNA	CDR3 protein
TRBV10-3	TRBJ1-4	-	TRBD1	TGTGCCATCAACCGGGACAGTAATGAAAAACTGTTTTTT	CAINRDSNEKLFF
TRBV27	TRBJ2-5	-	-	TGTGCCAGCAGACTACTCACAAGGGGGGGAGTGGGAGAGACCCAGTACTTC	CASRLLTRGGVGETQYF
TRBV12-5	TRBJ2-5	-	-	TGTGCTAGTGGTCCGACTCCCCGCCAAGAGACCCAGTACTTC	CASGPTPRQETQYF
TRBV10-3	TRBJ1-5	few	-	TGTGCCATCAGTGAAAATAGGAATCAGCCCCAGCATTTT	CAISENRNQPQHF
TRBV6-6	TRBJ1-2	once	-	TGTGCCAGCAGTTTTCAGGCTAATGGCTACACCTTC	CASSFQANGYTF
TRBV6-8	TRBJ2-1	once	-	TGTGCCAGCGTAACAGCGATCCATGAGCAGTTCTTC	CASVTAIHEQFF
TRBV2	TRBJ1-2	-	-	TGTGCCAGCAGTGAATCAGGGTTTGGCTACACCTTC	CASSESGFGYTF
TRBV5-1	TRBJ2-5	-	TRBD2	TGCGCCAGCAGCCCGGGTGAAGCGGGGCGGGGGGAGACCCAGTACTTC	CASSPGEAGRGETQYF
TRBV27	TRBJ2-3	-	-	TGTGCCAGCAGTTTGAATCGGGCCACAGATACGCAGTATTTT	CASSLNRATDTQYF
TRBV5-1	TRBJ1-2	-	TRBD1	TGCGCCAGCAGCTTGGAACAGGGGGCAGATGGCTACACCTTC	CASSLEQGADGYTF
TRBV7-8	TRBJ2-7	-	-	TGTGCCAGCAGCTTGGACCAATACGAGCAGTACTTC	CASSLDQYEQYF
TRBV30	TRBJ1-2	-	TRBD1	TGTGCCTGGACCCGTCCCGGGACAGGGTCGGGTGGCTACACCTTC	CAWTRPGTGSGGYTF
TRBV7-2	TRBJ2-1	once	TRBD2	TGTGCCAGCAGCTTAGACGGGACTAGCGGGTTGAATGAGCAGTTCTTC	CASSLDGTSGLNEQFF
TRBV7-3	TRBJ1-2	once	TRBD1	TGTGCCAGCAGCCTACGACAGGGGGTTAACTATGGCTACACCTTC	CASSLRQGVNYGYTF
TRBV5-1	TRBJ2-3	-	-	TGCGCCAGCAGCTTGGAGGGGGGAGATACGCAGTATTTT	CASSLEGGDTQYF
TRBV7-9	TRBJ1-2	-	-	TGTGCCAGCAGCCCCGGGACAAATGGCTACACCTTC	CASSPGTNGYTF
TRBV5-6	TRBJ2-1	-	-	TGTGCCAGCAGCACCGGGACCCAGGCCTACAATGAGCAGTTCTTC	CASSTGTQAYNEQFF
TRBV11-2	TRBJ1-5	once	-	TGTGCCAGCAGCTTAGGTTCCGGTTCGAATCAGCCCCAGCATTTT	CASSLGSGSNQPQHF
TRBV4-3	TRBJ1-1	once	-	TGCGCCAGCAGCCAAGGGGAGGGGTACAGCACTGAAGCTTTCTTT	CASSQGEGYSTEAFF
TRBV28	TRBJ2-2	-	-	TGTGCCAGCAGCCACAACACCGGGGAGCTGTTTTTT	CASSHNTGELFF
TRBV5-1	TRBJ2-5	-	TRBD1	TGCGCCAGCAGCTCCCCTACACCTGACAGGGATGAGACCCAGTACTTC	CASSSPTPDRDETQYF
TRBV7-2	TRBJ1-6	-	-	TGTGCCAGCGGGAACTCCTATAATTCACCCCTCCACTTT	CASGNSYNSPLHF
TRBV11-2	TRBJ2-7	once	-	TGTGCCAGCAGCTTAGCCCCAAGTGGGACCGAGCAGTACTTC	CASSLAPSGTEQYF
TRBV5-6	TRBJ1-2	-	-	TGTGCCAGCAGCCTTCGGGGGGCAGGAGGCTACACCTTC	CASSLRGAGGYTF
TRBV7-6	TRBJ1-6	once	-	TGTGCCAGCAGCTCTGCGGTTAATTCACCCCTCCACTTT	CASSSAVNSPLHF
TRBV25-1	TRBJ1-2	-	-	TGTGCCAGCAAGGTGTCGGGCGCTGGCTACACCTTC	CASKVSGAGYTF
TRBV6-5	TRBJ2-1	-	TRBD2	TGTGCCAGCAGTTACCAGGCTAGCGGATACAATGAGCAGTTCTTC	CASSYQASGYNEQFF
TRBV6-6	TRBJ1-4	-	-	TGTGCCAGCAGTCTAGACAGGAAAGGATCTGAAAAACTGTTTTTT	CASSLDRKGSEKLFF
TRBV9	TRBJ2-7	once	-	TGTGCCAGCAGCGTAGGGGATGGCAGGGGACGCCGGGAGCAGTACTTC	CASSVGDGRGRREQYF
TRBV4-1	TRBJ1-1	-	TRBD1	TGCGCCAGCAGCCAGTCGGGACAGGCGCCTTTCTTT	CASSQSGQAPFF
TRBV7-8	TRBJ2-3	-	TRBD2	TGTGCCAGCAGCTTAGTTATTAGCGGGGGGGAGGTTACTAGCACAGATACGCAGTATTTT	CASSLVISGGEVTSTDTQYF